A selection of T cell receptor beta chains follows, all from one sample in a study of T-cell reconstitution after alpha-beta-depleted transplantation in children. TCRdb called the PCR reads again in MiXCR, with one record for every CDR3 protein. The table shows nearly 250,000 distinct CDR3 sequences, with 8.2% occurring only once. The material sequenced was PBMCs, mostly from graft donor cells, taken 180 days after TCRalphabeta/CD19-depleted stem cell transplant. Receptors originate from a male patient between 5 and 17 years old who had a stem cell transplant for acute lymphoblastic leukemia, so the T cells may come from the graft donor. The CDR3 runs from the conserved cysteine through the conserved F or W. D genes are given only for firm matches. Size is omitted from some rows. Given values are once, few, many or a class for expanded clones.

v_gene	abundance	j_gene	d_gene	CDR3aa	CDR3nt
TRBV5-1	many	TRBJ1-4	.	CASSLDSPNEKLFF	TGCGCCAGCAGCTTGGACAGTCCAAATGAAAAACTGTTTTTT
TRBV6-5	many	TRBJ2-7	TRBD1	CASTLQGGTGKSEQYF	TGTGCCAGCACCTTACAGGGTGGGACAGGGAAAAGCGAGCAGTACTTC
TRBV7-6	many	TRBJ1-5	TRBD1	CASSLGSAAGGRNQPQHF	TGTGCCAGCAGCTTAGGTAGTGCGGCAGGGGGACGGAATCAGCCCCAGCATTTT
TRBV7-9	many	TRBJ1-1	.	CASSFGGGRNTEAFF	TGTGCCAGCAGCTTCGGGGGGGGGAGAAACACTGAAGCTTTCTTT
TRBV21-1	few	TRBJ2-7	.	CASRDGREQYF	TGTGCCAGCCGCGATGGGCGCGAGCAGTACTTC
TRBV18	many	TRBJ1-1	.	CASSPKPGLNTEAFF	TGTGCCAGCTCACCAAAGCCGGGCCTTAACACTGAAGCTTTCTTT
TRBV5-6	.	TRBJ1-3	TRBD1	CASSNWTGPLSGYTIYF	TGTGCCAGCAGCAACTGGACAGGGCCACTCTCTGGATACACCATATATTTT
TRBV29-1	many	TRBJ1-5	.	CSVREGGGNQPQHF	TGCAGCGTCCGAGAGGGGGGAGGCAATCAGCCCCAGCATTTT
TRBV11-3	many	TRBJ2-2	.	CASSLGGSGELFF	TGTGCCAGCAGCTTAGGGGGGTCCGGGGAGCTGTTTTTT
TRBV18	few	TRBJ1-2	TRBD1	CASATGTGGTASPGYTF	TGTGCCAGCGCCACCGGGACAGGGGGGACGGCGTCTCCTGGCTACACCTTC
TRBV12-3/TRBV12-4	few	TRBJ2-3	TRBD1	CASSLQGAGGDTQYF	TGTGCCAGCAGCCTACAGGGGGCCGGAGGAGATACGCAGTATTTT
TRBV12-3/TRBV12-4	many	TRBJ2-4	TRBD2	CASSPTSGRAENIQYF	TGTGCCAGCAGCCCTACTAGCGGGAGGGCCGAAAACATTCAGTACTTC
TRBV12-3/TRBV12-4	many	TRBJ1-6	.	CASSPRQSSYNSPLHF	TGTGCCAGCAGTCCTAGACAGAGCTCCTATAATTCACCCCTCCACTTT
TRBV11-2	many	TRBJ1-1	.	CASSFRAGRLNTEAFF	TGTGCCAGCAGCTTTAGGGCGGGCAGGTTGAACACTGAAGCTTTCTTT
TRBV7-3	many	TRBJ2-3	.	CASSLGSLQYF	TGTGCCAGCAGCCTTGGAAGTTTGCAGTATTTT
TRBV7-2	few	TRBJ2-7	.	CASSLASRPEQYF	TGTGCCAGCAGCTTGGCGAGTAGGCCCGAGCAGTACTTC
TRBV29-1	many	TRBJ1-1	.	CSVEDPSAPPTAFF	TGCAGCGTTGAAGATCCTAGTGCTCCGCCCACAGCTTTCTTT
TRBV3-1	many	TRBJ1-4	.	CASSQDTGGRELFF	TGTGCCAGCAGCCAAGATACGGGAGGGAGAGAACTGTTTTTT
TRBV20-1	many	TRBJ2-1	TRBD2	CSATTSGIRYEQFF	TGCAGTGCCACGACTAGCGGGATCCGATATGAGCAGTTCTTC
TRBV19	many	TRBJ1-2	.	CASTADVNYGYTF	TGTGCCAGTACCGCCGACGTGAACTATGGCTACACCTTC
TRBV5-1	.	TRBJ2-2	.	CASSFRSSNTGELFF	TGCGCCAGCAGCTTCCGCTCTTCGAACACCGGGGAGCTGTTTTTT
TRBV7-9	many	TRBJ1-4	.	CASSFKDEKLFF	TGTGCCAGCAGCTTTAAGGATGAAAAACTGTTTTTT
TRBV29-1	many	TRBJ1-2	.	CSVAGPIQYGYTF	TGCAGCGTCGCCGGACCTATTCAATATGGCTACACCTTC
TRBV27	many	TRBJ2-3	.	CASSLGPTQYF	TGTGCCAGCAGTTTGGGACCTACGCAGTATTTT
TRBV14	many	TRBJ2-7	.	CASSQVRWGSYEQYF	TGTGCCAGCAGCCAAGTAAGGTGGGGCTCCTACGAGCAGTACTTC
TRBV10-3	many	TRBJ2-1	.	CAISESPSVTPQNEQFF	TGTGCCATCAGTGAGTCACCTAGCGTAACCCCCCAAAATGAGCAGTTCTTC
TRBV11-3	many	TRBJ2-3	.	CASSLGRGSSTDTQYF	TGTGCCAGCAGCTTAGGACGTGGGAGTAGCACAGATACGCAGTATTTT
TRBV7-2	many	TRBJ2-5	TRBD1	CASSQTGAETQYF	TGTGCCAGCAGCCAGACAGGGGCGGAGACCCAGTACTTC
TRBV7-2	.	TRBJ1-2	TRBD1	CASSLDAGGGGYGYTF	TGTGCCAGCAGCTTAGATGCAGGGGGCGGGGGCTATGGCTACACCTTC
TRBV20-1	many	TRBJ2-2	.	CSASGLSTRPGPKLFF	TGCAGTGCCTCGGGACTGTCGACCAGGCCCGGACCTAAGCTGTTTTTT
TRBV6-5	many	TRBJ1-1	.	CASSLTRGVGAEAFF	TGTGCCAGCAGTTTAACCCGCGGGGTAGGGGCTGAAGCTTTCTTT
TRBV20-1	many	TRBJ1-1	.	CSARGQTNTEAFF	TGCAGTGCTAGAGGACAGACAAACACTGAAGCTTTCTTT
TRBV5-4	many	TRBJ2-3	.	CASSARSTDTQYF	TGTGCCAGCAGCGCCAGAAGCACAGATACGCAGTATTTT
TRBV3-1	many	TRBJ2-3	.	CASSQDRHGFTDTQYF	TGTGCCAGCAGCCAAGATAGACACGGTTTCACAGATACGCAGTATTTT
TRBV6-6	many	TRBJ1-2	.	CASSYGYYGYTF	TGTGCCAGCAGTTACGGCTATTATGGCTACACCTTC
TRBV6-1	many	TRBJ2-3	.	CASKKTRVTDTQYF	TGTGCCAGCAAGAAGACCAGGGTAACAGATACGCAGTATTTT
TRBV27	many	TRBJ2-7	.	CASSLFEGTEQYF	TGTGCCAGCAGTTTATTTGAGGGGACCGAGCAGTACTTC
TRBV6-2/TRBV6-3	many	TRBJ1-1	TRBD1	CASSRRADRFTEAFF	TGTGCCAGCAGCCGCCGGGCGGACAGGTTCACTGAAGCTTTCTTT
TRBV4-3	few	TRBJ1-4	.	CASSQERDTHTKKLFF	TGCGCCAGCAGCCAAGAACGGGACACCCACACGAAGAAACTGTTTTTT
TRBV29-1	many	TRBJ2-3	.	CSVERGRSLGTDTQYF	TGCAGCGTTGAAAGGGGCAGATCACTCGGCACAGATACGCAGTATTTT
TRBV20-1	many	TRBJ2-5	.	CSAGRPYKQETQYF	TGCAGTGCTGGCCGGCCTTACAAACAAGAGACCCAGTACTTC
TRBV4-3	many	TRBJ1-1	.	CASSQDRPGGGTEAFF	TGCGCCAGCAGCCAAGATAGGCCTGGGGGGGGCACTGAAGCTTTCTTT
TRBV6-1	many	TRBJ2-7	.	CASSEVGGAVGQYF	TGTGCCAGCAGTGAAGTGGGGGGAGCGGTGGGGCAGTACTTC
TRBV20-1	many	TRBJ2-1	TRBD1	CSAPDRVGYNEQFF	TGCAGTGCTCCTGACAGGGTCGGGTACAATGAGCAGTTCTTC
TRBV28	many	TRBJ2-7	.	CASSRRDPGYEQYF	TGTGCCAGCAGCCGCCGCGACCCCGGGTACGAGCAGTACTTC
TRBV5-1	.	TRBJ2-3	.	CASSLGLCTDTQYF	TGCGCCAGCAGCTTGGGACTATGCACAGATACGCAGTATTTT
TRBV10-3	many	TRBJ2-2	.	CAISESIRELFF	TGTGCCATCAGTGAGTCGATCAGGGAGCTGTTTTTT
TRBV6-5	many	TRBJ1-6	TRBD1	CASSYQGGSVSYNSPLHF	TGTGCCAGCAGTTACCAGGGGGGGTCTGTCTCCTATAATTCACCCCTCCACTTT
TRBV9	many	TRBJ1-3	.	CASSVVPESQGHTIYF	TGTGCCAGCAGCGTAGTTCCAGAGTCCCAAGGACACACCATATATTTT
TRBV28	many	TRBJ1-4	.	CASSIGSHEKLFF	TGTGCCAGCAGTATAGGCAGCCATGAAAAACTGTTTTTT
TRBV7-2	many	TRBJ2-1	.	CASSPWRGTENEQFF	TGTGCCAGCAGTCCCTGGCGAGGGACTGAGAATGAGCAGTTCTTC
TRBV7-2	few	TRBJ2-5	.	CASSLTSRGETQYF	TGTGCCAGCAGCTTGACTAGCAGGGGGGAGACCCAGTACTTC